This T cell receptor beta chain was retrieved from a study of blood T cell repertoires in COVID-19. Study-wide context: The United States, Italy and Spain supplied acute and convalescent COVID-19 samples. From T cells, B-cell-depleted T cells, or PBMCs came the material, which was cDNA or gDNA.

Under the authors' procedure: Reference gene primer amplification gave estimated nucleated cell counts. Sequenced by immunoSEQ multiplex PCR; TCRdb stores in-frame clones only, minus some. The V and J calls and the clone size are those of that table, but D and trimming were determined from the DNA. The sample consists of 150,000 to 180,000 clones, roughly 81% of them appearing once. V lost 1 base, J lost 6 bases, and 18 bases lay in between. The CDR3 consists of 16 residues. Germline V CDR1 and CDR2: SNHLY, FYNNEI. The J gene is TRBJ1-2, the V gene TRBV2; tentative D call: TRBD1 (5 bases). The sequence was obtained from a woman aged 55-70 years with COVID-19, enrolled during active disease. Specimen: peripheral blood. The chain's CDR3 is CASSEVPRGGGDGYTF. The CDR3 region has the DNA TGTGCCAGCAGTGAAGTCCCCCGCGGGGGAGGAGATGGCTACACCTTC.